These T cell receptor beta chains were read from a single sample in a study of blood T cell repertoires in COVID-19. TCRdb keeps only in-frame clones here, not all; method: immunoSEQ multiplex PCR. The sample lists roughly 15,000 clones, about nine tenths occurring once. Sequenced sample: peripheral blood. The receptors derive from a man in his fifties or sixties with active COVID-19. CDR3s include the opening cysteine and the closing phenylalanine or tryptophan. The D gene is left open where the match is weak. Clone size, where shown, is once, few, many, or a class for clones that have expanded.

TRBD2 | once | TRBJ2-1 | TRBV30 | TGTGCCTCAAGGCGGGGACTAGCGGGAGTCGATGAGCAGTTCTTC | CASRRGLAGVDEQFF
- | - | TRBJ1-4 | TRBV6-2/TRBV6-3 | TGTGCCAGCAGTTACCGAATCAAGCTTGCAACTAATGAAAAACTGTTTTTT | CASSYRIKLATNEKLFF
- | - | TRBJ2-3 | TRBV7-2 | TGTGCCAGCCTCCTCGCAGAGCGGGCAACAGATACGCAGTATTTT | CASLLAERATDTQYF
- | once | TRBJ1-4 | TRBV2 | TGTGCCAGCAGTGAGGGAGGGATGAGAGAAAAACTGTTTTTT | CASSEGGMREKLFF
TRBD1 | - | TRBJ1-4 | TRBV19 | TGTGCCAGTAAAGAGTACAGGGGCCATGAAAAACTGTTTTTT | CASKEYRGHEKLFF
TRBD2 | - | TRBJ2-1 | TRBV9 | TGTGCCAGCAGCGTAGACCCGACTAGCGGCCCCTACAATGAGCAGTTCTTC | CASSVDPTSGPYNEQFF
- | - | TRBJ2-1 | TRBV12-3/TRBV12-4 | TGTGCCAGCAGTCTCAGGGCTAGCAATGAGCAGTTCTTC | CASSLRASNEQFF
TRBD2 | - | TRBJ2-3 | TRBV5-1 | TGCGCCAGCACCTTAGCGGGATACAAGGCAGATACGCAGTATTTT | CASTLAGYKADTQYF
- | - | TRBJ1-2 | TRBV2 | TGTGCCAGCAGTGCCCAGGATTCCCACTATGGCTACACCTTC | CASSAQDSHYGYTF
- | - | TRBJ2-1 | TRBV4-1 | TGCGCCAGCAGCCAAGGGCGCGGACTTAGAGTCAATGAGCAGTTCTTC | CASSQGRGLRVNEQFF
- | - | TRBJ1-2 | TRBV2 | TGTGCCAGCAGTGTCGAGGGCTATGGCTACACCTTC | CASSVEGYGYTF
- | - | TRBJ1-1 | TRBV23-1 | TGCGCCAGCAGTCAAAGCGTACGACCGGCTGACACTGAAGCTTTCTTT | CASSQSVRPADTEAFF
- | - | TRBJ1-1 | TRBV5-4 | TGTGCCAGCAGCTTTCACTCGTGGGGCAGGTCGAACACTGAAGCTTTCTTT | CASSFHSWGRSNTEAFF
- | - | TRBJ1-5 | TRBV21-1 | TGTGCCAGCAGCAAAGCGGAAAAGGACAGGGGTTGGAATCAGCCCCAGCATTTT | CASSKAEKDRGWNQPQHF
TRBD2 | once | TRBJ2-3 | TRBV18 | TGTGCCAGCTCACCACGCACACTAGCGGGGTCCACAGATACGCAGTATTTT | CASSPRTLAGSTDTQYF
- | few | TRBJ2-2 | TRBV14 | TGTGCCAGCAGCCTCTTTGTCACCGGGGAGCTGTTTTTT | CASSLFVTGELFF
- | - | TRBJ2-7 | TRBV19 | TGTGCCAGTAGTATAGTGGCCAACTCCTACGAGCAGTACTTC | CASSIVANSYEQYF
TRBD1 | - | TRBJ1-2 | TRBV19 | TGTGCCAGTAGTCCATGGACAGGGGTCTATGGCTACACCTTC | CASSPWTGVYGYTF
- | - | TRBJ1-4 | TRBV19 | TGTGCCAGTCCCAGGGTGGACAATGAAAAACTGTTTTTT | CASPRVDNEKLFF
- | - | TRBJ2-7 | TRBV3-1/TRBV3-2 | TGTGCCAGCAGCCAAGATAGCGGCTCCCTCGAGCAGTACTTC | CASSQDSGSLEQYF
- | few | TRBJ1-1 | TRBV7-2 | TGTGCCAGCAGCTTATCGGTCGGGGGGAACACTGAAGCTTTCTTT | CASSLSVGGNTEAFF
- | - | TRBJ1-1 | TRBV11-2 | TGTGCCAGCAGCTTACAAGGGGGATCCACTGAAGCTTTCTTT | CASSLQGGSTEAFF
TRBD1 | - | TRBJ2-1 | TRBV7-3 | TGTGCCAGCAGCTTAGGGACAGGGTCTGAGCAGTTCTTC | CASSLGTGSEQFF
- | - | TRBJ1-3 | TRBV19 | TGTGCCAGTTCAAGGGGTAACCTGTTGGGTGGAAACACCATATATTTT | CASSRGNLLGGNTIYF
TRBD2 | - | TRBJ2-1 | TRBV5-1 | TGCGCCAGCAGCTTGTCGACGACTAGCGGGAGAGCGAATGAGCAGTTCTTC | CASSLSTTSGRANEQFF
- | - | TRBJ1-6 | TRBV6-2/TRBV6-3 | TGTGCCAGCAGTAAGCGGACAGACGATTCACCCCTCCACTTT | CASSKRTDDSPLHF
TRBD2 | - | TRBJ2-3 | TRBV3-1/TRBV3-2 | TGTGCCAGCAGCCATGGAGCGGGAGGCACAGATACGCAGTATTTT | CASSHGAGGTDTQYF
- | - | TRBJ1-3 | TRBV10-3 | TGTGCCATCAGGGAACAGGGACCCTCTGGAAACACCATATATTTT | CAIREQGPSGNTIYF
TRBD1 | - | TRBJ1-2 | TRBV6-5 | TGTGCCAGCAGACACTCCTCGACAGGGAAGCGAGGCTACACCTTC | CASRHSSTGKRGYTF
TRBD1 | - | TRBJ1-3 | TRBV16 | TGTGCCAGCAGCCGTGACCGGACAGGAGGAAACACCATATATTTT | CASSRDRTGGNTIYF
TRBD1 | - | TRBJ1-1 | TRBV19 | TGTGCCAGTAGTATAGGACAGGGGGTATCTGAAGCTTTCTTT | CASSIGQGVSEAFF
- | - | TRBJ1-5 | TRBV5-8 | TGTGCCAGCAGCTCAATCCTTGGGGAGCAGCCCCAGCATTTT | CASSSILGEQPQHF
TRBD2 | - | TRBJ2-1 | TRBV4-1 | TGCGCCAGCAGCAACAAAAAGGCCGGGACTAGCGGGAGTAGTGAGCAGTTCTTC | CASSNKKAGTSGSSEQFF
- | - | TRBJ2-1 | TRBV7-2 | TGTGCCAGCAGCGAGGGCTACAATGAGCAGTTCTTC | CASSEGYNEQFF
TRBD2 | - | TRBJ2-3 | TRBV24-1 | TGTGCCACCGCCCGTCGACTAGCGGGAGACATCAGCACAGATACGCAGTATTTT | CATARRLAGDISTDTQYF
- | - | TRBJ2-2 | TRBV19 | TGTGCCAGTAGCCCGTCCGGGACCGGGGAGCTGTTTTTT | CASSPSGTGELFF
- | - | TRBJ1-1 | TRBV7-2 | TGTGCCAGCAGCTTAGGAGGGTTCAACACTGAAGCTTTCTTT | CASSLGGFNTEAFF
- | - | TRBJ1-2 | TRBV9 | TGTGCCAGCAGCGCCCATTGGGGGCCTAACTATGGCTACACCTTC | CASSAHWGPNYGYTF
TRBD1 | few | TRBJ2-4 | TRBV28 | TGTGCCAGCAGTGGGACAGGGGCGCGCAACATTCAGTACTTC | CASSGTGARNIQYF
- | - | TRBJ2-5 | TRBV6-2/TRBV6-3 | TGTGCCAGCAGTTCGCCCCGGGAATTCGGAGAGACCCAGTACTTC | CASSSPREFGETQYF
TRBD2 | - | TRBJ2-1 | TRBV6-6 | TGTGCCAGCAGTTCTCCCGGGACTAGGGGAAATGAGCAGTTCTTC | CASSSPGTRGNEQFF